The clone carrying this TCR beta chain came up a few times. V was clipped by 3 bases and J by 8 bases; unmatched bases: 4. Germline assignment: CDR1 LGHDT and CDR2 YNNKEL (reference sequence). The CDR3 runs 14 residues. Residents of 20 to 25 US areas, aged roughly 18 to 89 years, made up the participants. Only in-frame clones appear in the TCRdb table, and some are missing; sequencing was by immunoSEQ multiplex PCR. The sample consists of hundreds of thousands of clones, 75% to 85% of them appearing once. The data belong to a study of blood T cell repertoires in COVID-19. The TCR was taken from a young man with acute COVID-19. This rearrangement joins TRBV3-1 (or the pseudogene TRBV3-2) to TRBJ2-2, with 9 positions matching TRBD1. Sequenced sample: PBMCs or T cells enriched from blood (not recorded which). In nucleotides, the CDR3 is TGTGCCAGCAGCCAGTTCGACAGGGGGGGGGAGCTGTTTTTT. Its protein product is CASSQFDRGGELFF.